This T cell receptor beta chain was sequenced during a study of blood T cells in healthy people across ages. Background on the study: Template switching caught about one barcoded beta molecule for each two T cells. Overall study results and limits: Unsorted PBMC material precluded a definitive naive versus antigen-experienced comparison.

This CDR3 spans 16 amino acids. Germline lookup yields CDR1 MDHEN and CDR2 SYDVKM. The germline V and J ends were trimmed by 4 bases and 2 bases, with 18 bases remaining between them. Concerning this clonotype: As yet, its antigen is unknown.

Extraction yielded at least 5.5 micrograms of total RNA per sample. A second PCR of about 7 to 12 cycles used a sample-barcoded 5' primer and a J-beta primer mix. One entry per CDR3 protein, called by TCRdb with MiXCR from the 5' RACE reads. Counted here are 890,000 or so distinct CDR3 sequences, around 62% occurring once; the ten biggest clones make up roughly a quarter. This rearrangement joins TRBV28 to TRBJ2-7; D possibly uses TRBD1 or TRBD2 (6 bases each). Sequenced material: blood. This TCR was sampled from a man under 40 in good health. CDR3 bases: TGTGCCAGCAGTTCCCTAACAAGGGGGGTCACCTACGAGCAGTACTTC. This gives the protein CASSSLTRGVTYEQYF.